The rows below give T cell receptor beta chains drawn from one sample of a study of cytomegalovirus exposure and HLA in healthy donors. Sequencing was performed with immunoSEQ multiplex PCR; in TCRdb, only in-frame clones are kept and a portion is missing. This table holds some 180,000 clones, 82% found once. Sequenced input: PBMCs. The source is a man between 40 and 49 years old in good health and CMV-seronegative. Both conserved end residues are trimmed from each CDR3. Clone sizes are given selectively: once, few, many, or a class where the clone is expanded.

V gene	clone size	CDR3 length	J gene	CDR3 protein
TRBV10-3	.	12	TRBJ1-2	AISLGGSFYGYT
TRBV10-3	once	11	TRBJ1-4	AISERGNEKLF
TRBV29-1	.	11	TRBJ1-2	SVVPDRGYGYT
TRBV7-9	few	14	TRBJ2-3	ASSLSRGRGTDTQY
TRBV9	.	13	TRBJ1-2	ASSPTEGGAGGYT
TRBV18	.	12	TRBJ2-1	ASSAELADNEQF
TRBV19	.	11	TRBJ1-3	ASRNTGENTIY
TRBV19	few	12	TRBJ2-7	ASSTDNTIYEQY
TRBV16	.	13	TRBJ2-3	ASSPSWGQTDTQY
TRBV7-6	.	13	TRBJ1-5	ASSLGTGGLQPQH
TRBV7-2	.	13	TRBJ1-3	ASSPQGGQGNTIY
TRBV5-8	.	12	TRBJ2-4	ASSADRILYIQY